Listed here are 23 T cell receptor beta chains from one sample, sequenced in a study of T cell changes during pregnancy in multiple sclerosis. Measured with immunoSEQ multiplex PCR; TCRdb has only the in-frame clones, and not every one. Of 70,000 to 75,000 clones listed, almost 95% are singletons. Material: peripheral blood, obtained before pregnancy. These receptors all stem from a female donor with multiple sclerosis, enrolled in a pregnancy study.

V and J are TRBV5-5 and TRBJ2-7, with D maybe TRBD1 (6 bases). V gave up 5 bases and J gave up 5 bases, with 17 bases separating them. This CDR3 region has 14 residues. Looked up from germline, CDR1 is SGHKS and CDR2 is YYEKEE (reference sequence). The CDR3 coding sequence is TGTGCCAGCAGATCCTCGCAGGGGAACCACGAGCAGTACTTC. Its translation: CASRSSQGNHEQYF.

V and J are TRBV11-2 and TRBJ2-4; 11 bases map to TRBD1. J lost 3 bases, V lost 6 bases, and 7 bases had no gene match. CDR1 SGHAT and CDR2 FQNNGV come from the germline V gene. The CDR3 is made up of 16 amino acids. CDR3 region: CASRPDRGLYKNIQYF. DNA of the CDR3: TGTGCCAGCAGACCGGACAGGGGGCTTTACAAAAACATTCAGTACTTC. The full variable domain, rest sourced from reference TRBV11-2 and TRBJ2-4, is EAGVAQSPRYKIIEKRQSVAFWCNPISGHATLYWYQQILGQGPKLLIQFQNNGVVDDSQLPKDRFSAERLKGVDSTLKIQPAKLEDSAVYLCASRPDRGLYKNIQYFGAGTRLSVL.

Here the CDR3 DNA reads TGTGCCAGCAGCACAAGGACTAGCGGGAGATTTGAGCAGTTCTTC. Translating it yields CASSTRTSGRFEQFF. The chain is built from TRBV11-2 and TRBJ2-1; TRBD2 agrees at 13 bases. CDR3 size: 15 residues. Germline V gene lookup returns CDR1 SGHAT and CDR2 FQNNGV. J was trimmed by 9 bases and V by 5 bases; bases with no gene match: 7.

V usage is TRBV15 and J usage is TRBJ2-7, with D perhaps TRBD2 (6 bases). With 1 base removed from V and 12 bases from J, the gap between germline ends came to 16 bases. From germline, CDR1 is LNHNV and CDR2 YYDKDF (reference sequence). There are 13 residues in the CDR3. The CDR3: CATSRVSLAPMYF. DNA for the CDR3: TGTGCCACCAGCAGAGTTTCCCTAGCGCCTATGTACTTC.

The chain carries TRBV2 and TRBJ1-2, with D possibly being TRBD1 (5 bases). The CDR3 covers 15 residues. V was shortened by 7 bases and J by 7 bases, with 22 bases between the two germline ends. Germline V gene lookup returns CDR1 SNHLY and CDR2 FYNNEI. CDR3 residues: CASTSAGFLLTGYTF. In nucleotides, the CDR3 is TGTGCCAGCACGTCGGCAGGGTTTTTGTTGACTGGCTACACCTTC.

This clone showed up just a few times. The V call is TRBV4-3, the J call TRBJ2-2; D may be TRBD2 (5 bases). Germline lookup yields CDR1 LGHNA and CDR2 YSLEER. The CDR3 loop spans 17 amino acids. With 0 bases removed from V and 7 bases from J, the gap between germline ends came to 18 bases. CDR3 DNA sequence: TGCGCCAGCAGCCAAGATCGCCTAGTGCGACTACGCGGGGAGCTGTTTTTT. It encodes CASSQDRLVRLRGELFF.

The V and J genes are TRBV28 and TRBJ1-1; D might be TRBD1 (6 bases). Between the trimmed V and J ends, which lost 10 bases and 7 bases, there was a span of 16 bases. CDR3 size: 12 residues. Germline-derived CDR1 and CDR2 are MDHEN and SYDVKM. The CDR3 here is CATATGTGEAFF. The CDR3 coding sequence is TGTGCCACCGCGACAGGAACAGGTGAAGCTTTCTTT.

CDR3 amino acids: CASRLGGETINEQFF. As DNA, the CDR3 is TGTGCCAGCAGACTTGGCGGGGAAACGATAAATGAGCAGTTCTTC. The V gene is TRBV5-6, the J gene TRBJ2-1, with a possible D match to TRBD2 (6 bases). The CDR3 has 15 amino acids. Germline V lookup: CDR1 SGHDT, CDR2 YYEEEE. V was pared by 5 bases and J by 7 bases, with 19 bases between.

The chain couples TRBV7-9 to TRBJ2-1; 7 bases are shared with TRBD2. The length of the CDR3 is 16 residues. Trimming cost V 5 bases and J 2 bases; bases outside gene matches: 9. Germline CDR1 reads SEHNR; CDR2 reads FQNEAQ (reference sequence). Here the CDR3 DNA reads TGTGCCAGCAGCACTTGGGGGGGAGGGACCTACAATGAGCAGTTCTTC. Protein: CASSTWGGGTYNEQFF. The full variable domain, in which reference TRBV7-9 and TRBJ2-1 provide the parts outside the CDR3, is DTGVSQNPRHKITKRGQNVTFRCDPISEHNRLYWYRQTLGQGPEFLTYFQNEAQLEKSRLLSDRFSAERPKGSFSTLEIQRTEQGDSAMYLCASSTWGGGTYNEQFFGPGTRLTVL.

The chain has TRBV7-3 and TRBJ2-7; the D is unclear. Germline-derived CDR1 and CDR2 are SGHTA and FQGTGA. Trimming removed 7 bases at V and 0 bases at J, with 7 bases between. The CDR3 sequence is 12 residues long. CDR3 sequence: CASNWASYEQYF. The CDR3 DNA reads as TGTGCCAGCAATTGGGCCTCCTACGAGCAGTACTTC. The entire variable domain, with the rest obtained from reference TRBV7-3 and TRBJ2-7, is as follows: GAGVSQTPSNKVTEKGKYVELRCDPISGHTALYWYRQSLGQGPEFLIYFQGTGAADDSGLPNDRFFAVRPEGSVSTLKIQRTERGDSAVYLCASNWASYEQYFGPGTRLTVT.

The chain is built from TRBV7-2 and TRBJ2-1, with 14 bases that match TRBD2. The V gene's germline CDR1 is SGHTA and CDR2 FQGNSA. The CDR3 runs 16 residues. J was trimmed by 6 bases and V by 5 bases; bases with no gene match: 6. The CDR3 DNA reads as TGTGCCAGCAGCCGTGTAGGGACTAGCGGGGGCAATGAGCAGTTCTTC. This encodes CASSRVGTSGGNEQFF.

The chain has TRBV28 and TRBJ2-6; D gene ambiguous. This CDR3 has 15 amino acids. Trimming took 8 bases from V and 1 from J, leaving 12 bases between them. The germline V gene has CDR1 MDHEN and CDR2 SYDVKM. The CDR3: CASAWPGSGANVLTF. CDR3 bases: TGTGCCAGCGCATGGCCCGGGTCTGGGGCCAACGTCCTGACTTTC.

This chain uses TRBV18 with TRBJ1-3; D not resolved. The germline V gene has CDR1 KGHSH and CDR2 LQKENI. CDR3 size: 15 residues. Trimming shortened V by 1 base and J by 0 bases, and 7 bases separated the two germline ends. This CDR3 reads CASSPLPDSGNTIYF. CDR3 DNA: TGTGCCAGCTCACCACTTCCAGACTCTGGAAACACCATATATTTT.

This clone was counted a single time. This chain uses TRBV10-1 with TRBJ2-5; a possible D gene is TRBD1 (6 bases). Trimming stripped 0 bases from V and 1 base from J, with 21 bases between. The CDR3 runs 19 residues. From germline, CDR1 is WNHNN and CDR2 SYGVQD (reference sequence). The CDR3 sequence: CASSESAATGASLQETQYF. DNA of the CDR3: TGCGCCAGCAGTGAGTCGGCAGCGACAGGAGCCTCCCTCCAAGAGACCCAGTACTTC.

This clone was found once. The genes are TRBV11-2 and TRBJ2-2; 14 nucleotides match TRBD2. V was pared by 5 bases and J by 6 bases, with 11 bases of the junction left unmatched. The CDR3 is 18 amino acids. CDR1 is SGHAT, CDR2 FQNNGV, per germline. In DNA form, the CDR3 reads TGTGCCAGCAGCGCCCCGGGACTAGCGGGAGATCGGCCCGGGGAGCTGTTTTTT. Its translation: CASSAPGLAGDRPGELFF.

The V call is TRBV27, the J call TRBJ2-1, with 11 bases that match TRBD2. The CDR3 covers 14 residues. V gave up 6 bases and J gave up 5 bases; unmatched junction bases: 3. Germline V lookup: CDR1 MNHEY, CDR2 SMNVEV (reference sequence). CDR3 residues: CASRGLAVNNEQFF. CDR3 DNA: TGTGCCAGCAGGGGACTAGCGGTTAACAATGAGCAGTTCTTC.

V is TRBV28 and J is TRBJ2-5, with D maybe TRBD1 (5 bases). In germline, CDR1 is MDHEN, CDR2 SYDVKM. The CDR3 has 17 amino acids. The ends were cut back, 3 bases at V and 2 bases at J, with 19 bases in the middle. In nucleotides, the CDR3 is TGTGCCAGCAGTTTTATCTCTTTAGCAGGGTGGCAAGAGACCCAGTACTTC. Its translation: CASSFISLAGWQETQYF.

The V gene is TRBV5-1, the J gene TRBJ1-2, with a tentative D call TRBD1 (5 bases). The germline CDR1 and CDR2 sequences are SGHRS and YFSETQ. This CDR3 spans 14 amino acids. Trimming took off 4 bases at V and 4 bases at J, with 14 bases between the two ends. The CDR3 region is CASSPGTGSYGYTF. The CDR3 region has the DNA TGCGCCAGCAGCCCAGGGACTGGCTCCTATGGCTACACCTTC. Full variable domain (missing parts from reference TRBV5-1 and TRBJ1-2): KAGVTQTPRYLIKTRGQQVTLSCSPISGHRSVSWYQQTPGQGLQFLFEYFSETQRNKGNFPGRFSGRQFSNSRSEMNVSTLELGDSALYLCASSPGTGSYGYTFGSGTRLTVV.

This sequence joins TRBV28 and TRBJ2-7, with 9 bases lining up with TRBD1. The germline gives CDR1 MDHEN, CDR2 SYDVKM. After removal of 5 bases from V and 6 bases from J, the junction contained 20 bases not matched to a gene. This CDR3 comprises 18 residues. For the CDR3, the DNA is TGTGCCAGCAGTCCAAGAGGCGTGGGACAGGGCGGGTTGGGCGAGCAGTACTTC. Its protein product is CASSPRGVGQGGLGEQYF. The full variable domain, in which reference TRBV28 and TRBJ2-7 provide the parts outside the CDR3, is DVKVTQSSRYLVKRTGEKVFLECVQDMDHENMFWYRQDPGLGLRLIYFSYDVKMKEKGDIPEGYSVSREKKERFSLILESASTNQTSMYLCASSPRGVGQGGLGEQYFGPGTRLTVT.

Here the CDR3 DNA reads TGTGCCAGCAGCAACCAGGGGGCAAGTAAAAATGAGCAGTTCTTC. The encoded protein is CASSNQGASKNEQFF. The chain couples TRBV7-3 to TRBJ2-1, with TRBD1 identical over 8 bases. Trimming cost V 5 bases and J 7 bases; bases outside gene matches: 10. The CDR3 is made up of 15 amino acids. The germline V gene has CDR1 SGHTA and CDR2 FQGTGA.

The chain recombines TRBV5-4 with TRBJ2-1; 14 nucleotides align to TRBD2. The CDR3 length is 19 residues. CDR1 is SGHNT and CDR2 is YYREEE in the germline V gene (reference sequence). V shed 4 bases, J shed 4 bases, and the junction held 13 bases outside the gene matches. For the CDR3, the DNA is TGTGCCAGCAGCCGCATACGGACTAGCGGGAGGCTTGGGTACAATGAGCAGTTCTTC. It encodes CASSRIRTSGRLGYNEQFF.

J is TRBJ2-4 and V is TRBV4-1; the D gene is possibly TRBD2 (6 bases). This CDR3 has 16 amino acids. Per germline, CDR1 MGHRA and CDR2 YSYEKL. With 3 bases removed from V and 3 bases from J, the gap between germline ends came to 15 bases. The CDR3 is CASSHAGGFGKNIQYF. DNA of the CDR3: TGCGCCAGCAGCCATGCTGGGGGGTTCGGCAAAAACATTCAGTACTTC.

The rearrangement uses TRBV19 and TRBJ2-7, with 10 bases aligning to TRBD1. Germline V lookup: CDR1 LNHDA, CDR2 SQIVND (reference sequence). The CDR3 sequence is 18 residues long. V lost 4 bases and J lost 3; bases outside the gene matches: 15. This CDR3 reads CASSTNSVRDRGYYEQYF. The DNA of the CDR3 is TGTGCCAGTAGTACCAACTCTGTTAGGGACAGGGGTTACTACGAGCAGTACTTC.